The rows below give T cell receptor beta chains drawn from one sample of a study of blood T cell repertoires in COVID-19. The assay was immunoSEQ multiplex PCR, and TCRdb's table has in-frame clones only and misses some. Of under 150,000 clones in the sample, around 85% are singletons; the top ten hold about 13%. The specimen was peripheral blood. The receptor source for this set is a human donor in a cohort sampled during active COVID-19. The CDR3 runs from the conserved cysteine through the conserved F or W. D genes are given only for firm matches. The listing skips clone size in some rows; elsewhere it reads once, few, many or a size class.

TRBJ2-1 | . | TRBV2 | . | TGTGCCAGCAGCGACAGGACAGGGAGGGACAATGAGCAGTTCTTC | CASSDRTGRDNEQFF
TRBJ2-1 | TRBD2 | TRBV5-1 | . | TGCGCCAGCAGCCCCGGGACTAGCGGGGGACGTGAGCAGTTCTTC | CASSPGTSGGREQFF
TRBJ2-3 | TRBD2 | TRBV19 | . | TGTGCCAGTAGTAGCCCTCTTTCCCTAGCGGGGAAGGATACGCAGTATTTT | CASSSPLSLAGKDTQYF
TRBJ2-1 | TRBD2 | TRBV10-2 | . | TGCGCCAGCAGTCAGAGCGGGGGTTACAATGAGCAGTTCTTC | CASSQSGGYNEQFF
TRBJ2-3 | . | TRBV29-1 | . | TGCAGCGTTGAGGCAGGGACAGATACGCAGTATTTT | CSVEAGTDTQYF
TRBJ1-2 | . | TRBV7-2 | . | TGTGCCAGCAGCTTACGCGGGGGGTATGGCTACACCTTC | CASSLRGGYGYTF
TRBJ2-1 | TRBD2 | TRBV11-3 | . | TGTGCCAGCAGCTTATACGGCGGGGGGACCAATGAGCAGTTCTTC | CASSLYGGGTNEQFF
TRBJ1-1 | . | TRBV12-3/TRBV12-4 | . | TGTGCCAGCAATATACAGGGTATCACTGAAGCTTTCTTT | CASNIQGITEAFF
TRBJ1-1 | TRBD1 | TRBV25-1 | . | TGTGCCAGCAGTGAAAGCGACAGGGGGTTGGGTTGGGTAACTGAAGCTTTCTTT | CASSESDRGLGWVTEAFF
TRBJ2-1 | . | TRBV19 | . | TGTGCCAGTAGTATCGCGGGTACCACCTACAATGAGCAGTTCTTC | CASSIAGTTYNEQFF
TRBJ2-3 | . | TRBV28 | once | TGTGCCAGCAGTTTATCTAAACCTAGCACAGATACGCAGTATTTT | CASSLSKPSTDTQYF